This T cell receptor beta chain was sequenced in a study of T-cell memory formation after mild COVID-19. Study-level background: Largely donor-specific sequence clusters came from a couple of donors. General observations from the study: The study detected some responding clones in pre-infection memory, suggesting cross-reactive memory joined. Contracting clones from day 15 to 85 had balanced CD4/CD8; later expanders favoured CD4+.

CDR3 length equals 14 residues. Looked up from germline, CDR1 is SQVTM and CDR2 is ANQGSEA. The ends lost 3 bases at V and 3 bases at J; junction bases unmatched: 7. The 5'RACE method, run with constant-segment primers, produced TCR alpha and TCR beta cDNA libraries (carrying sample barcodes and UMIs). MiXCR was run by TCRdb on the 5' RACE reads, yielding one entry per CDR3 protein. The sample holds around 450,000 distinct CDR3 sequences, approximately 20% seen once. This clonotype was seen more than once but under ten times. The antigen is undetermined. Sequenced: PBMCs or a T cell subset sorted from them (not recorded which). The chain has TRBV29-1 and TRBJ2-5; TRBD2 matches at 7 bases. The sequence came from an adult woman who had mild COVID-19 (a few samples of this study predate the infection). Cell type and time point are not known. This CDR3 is CSVEAGEGKETQYF. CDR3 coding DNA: TGCAGCGTTGAGGCGGGAGAGGGGAAAGAGACCCAGTACTTC.